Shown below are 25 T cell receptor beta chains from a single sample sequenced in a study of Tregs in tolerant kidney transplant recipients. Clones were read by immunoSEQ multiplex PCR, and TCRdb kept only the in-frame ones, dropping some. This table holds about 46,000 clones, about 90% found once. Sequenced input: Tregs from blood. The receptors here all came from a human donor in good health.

CDR3: CASRRGTNTQYF. The CDR3 DNA reads as TGTGCCAGCAGGCGGGGGACTAATACGCAGTATTTT. The chain combines TRBV5-8 with TRBJ2-3, with 7 positions matching TRBD2. V shed 5 bases, J shed 7 bases, and the junction held 4 bases outside the gene matches. This CDR3 contains 12 residues. CDR1 is SGHTS, CDR2 YDEGEE, per germline.

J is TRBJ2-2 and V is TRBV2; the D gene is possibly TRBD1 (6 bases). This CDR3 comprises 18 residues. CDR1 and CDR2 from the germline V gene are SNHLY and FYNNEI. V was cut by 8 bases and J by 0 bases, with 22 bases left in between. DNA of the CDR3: TGTGCCAGCTCCATCCCAGAGGACAGCCTCGCGAACACCGGGGAGCTGTTTTTT. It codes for CASSIPEDSLANTGELFF. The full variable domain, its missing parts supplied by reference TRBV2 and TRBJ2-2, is EPEVTQTPSHQVTQMGQEVILRCVPISNHLYFYWYRQILGQKVEFLVSFYNNEISEKSEIFDDQFSVERPDGSNFTLKIRSTKLEDSAMYFCASSIPEDSLANTGELFFGEGSRLTVL.

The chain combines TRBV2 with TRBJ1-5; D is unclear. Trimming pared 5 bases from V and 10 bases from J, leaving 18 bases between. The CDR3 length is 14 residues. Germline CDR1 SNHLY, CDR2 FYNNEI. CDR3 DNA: TGTGCCAGCAGTAAGAGCATAGCAATCAGCCCCCAGCATTTT. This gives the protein CASSKSIAISPQHF.

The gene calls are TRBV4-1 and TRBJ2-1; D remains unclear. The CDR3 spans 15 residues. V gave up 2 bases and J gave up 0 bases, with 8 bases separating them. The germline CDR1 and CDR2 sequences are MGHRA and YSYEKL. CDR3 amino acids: CASSQRPRSYNEQFF. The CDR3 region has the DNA TGCGCCAGCAGCCAAAGGCCCCGCTCCTACAATGAGCAGTTCTTC.

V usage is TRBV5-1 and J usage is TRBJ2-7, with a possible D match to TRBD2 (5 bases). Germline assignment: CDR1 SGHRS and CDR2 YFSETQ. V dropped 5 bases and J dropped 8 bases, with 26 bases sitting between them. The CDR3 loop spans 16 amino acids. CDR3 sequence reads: CASSSTFGLQSPQQYF. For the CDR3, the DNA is TGCGCCAGCAGTTCTACTTTCGGACTCCAATCCCCTCAGCAGTACTTC.

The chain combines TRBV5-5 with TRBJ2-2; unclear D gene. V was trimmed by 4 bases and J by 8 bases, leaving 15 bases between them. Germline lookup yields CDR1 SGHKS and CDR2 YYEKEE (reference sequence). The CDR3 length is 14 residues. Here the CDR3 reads CASSPDVVAGELFF. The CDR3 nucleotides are TGTGCCAGCAGCCCAGACGTCGTGGCGGGGGAGCTGTTTTTT.

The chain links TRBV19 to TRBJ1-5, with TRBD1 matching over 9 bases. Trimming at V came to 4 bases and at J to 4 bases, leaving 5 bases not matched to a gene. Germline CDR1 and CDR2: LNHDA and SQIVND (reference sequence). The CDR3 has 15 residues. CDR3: CASSSTGGPNQPQHF. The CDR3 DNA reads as TGTGCCAGTAGTAGTACAGGGGGCCCGAATCAGCCCCAGCATTTT.

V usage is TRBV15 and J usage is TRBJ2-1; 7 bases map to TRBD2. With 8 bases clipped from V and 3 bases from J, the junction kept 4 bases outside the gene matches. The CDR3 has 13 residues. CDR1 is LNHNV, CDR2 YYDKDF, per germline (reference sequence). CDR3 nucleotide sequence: TGTGCCACCGGGAGGGGTATCTACAATGAGCAGTTCTTC. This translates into CATGRGIYNEQFF.

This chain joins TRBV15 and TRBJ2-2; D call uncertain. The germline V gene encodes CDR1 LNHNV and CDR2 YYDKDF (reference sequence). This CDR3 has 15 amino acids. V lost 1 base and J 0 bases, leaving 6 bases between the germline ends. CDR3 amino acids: CATSRVSANTGELFF. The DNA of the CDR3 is TGTGCCACCAGCAGAGTTTCGGCGAACACCGGGGAGCTGTTTTTT.

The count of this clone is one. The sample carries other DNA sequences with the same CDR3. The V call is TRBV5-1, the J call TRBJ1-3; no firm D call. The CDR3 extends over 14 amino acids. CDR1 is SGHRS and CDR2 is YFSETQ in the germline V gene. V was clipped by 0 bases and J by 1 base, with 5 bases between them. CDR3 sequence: CASSLAGSGNTIYF. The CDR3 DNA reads TGCGCCAGCAGCTTGGCTGGGTCTGGAAACACCATATATTTT.

The CDR3 loop reads CASSQRRQTGMNTEAFF. DNA for the CDR3: TGTGCCAGCAGCCAACGACGACAGACAGGGATGAACACTGAAGCTTTCTTT. The V call is TRBV7-9, the J call TRBJ1-1, with 7 bases identical to TRBD1. V lost 5 bases and J lost 0; bases outside the gene matches: 12. The germline gives CDR1 SEHNR, CDR2 FQNEAQ (reference sequence). The CDR3 totals 17 residues.

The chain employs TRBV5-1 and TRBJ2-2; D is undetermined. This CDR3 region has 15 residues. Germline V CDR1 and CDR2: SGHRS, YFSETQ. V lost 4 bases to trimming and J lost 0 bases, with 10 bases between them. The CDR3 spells CASSLGRTNTGELFF. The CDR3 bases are TGCGCCAGCAGCCTCGGACGGACGAACACCGGGGAGCTGTTTTTT.

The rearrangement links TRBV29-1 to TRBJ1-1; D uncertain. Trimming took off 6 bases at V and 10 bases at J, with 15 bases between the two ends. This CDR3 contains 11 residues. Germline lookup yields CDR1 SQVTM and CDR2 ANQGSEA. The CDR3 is CSVHGGLRAFF. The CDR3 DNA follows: TGCAGCGTCCACGGAGGTCTTAGAGCTTTCTTT.

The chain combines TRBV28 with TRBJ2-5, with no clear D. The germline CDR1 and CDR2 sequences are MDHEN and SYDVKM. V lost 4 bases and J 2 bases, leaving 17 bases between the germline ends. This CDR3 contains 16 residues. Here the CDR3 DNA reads TGTGCCAGCAGTTCGTACACGGGCCCGAAGCAAGAGACCCAGTACTTC. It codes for CASSSYTGPKQETQYF.

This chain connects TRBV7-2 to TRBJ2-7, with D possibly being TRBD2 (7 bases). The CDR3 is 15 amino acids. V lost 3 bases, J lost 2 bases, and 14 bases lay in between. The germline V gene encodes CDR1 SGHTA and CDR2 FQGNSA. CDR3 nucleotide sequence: TGTGCCAGCAGCTTCCTCCCGGGGGGCACCTACGAGCAGTACTTC. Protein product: CASSFLPGGTYEQYF. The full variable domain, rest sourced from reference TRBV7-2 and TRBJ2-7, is GAGVSQSPSNKVTEKGKDVELRCDPISGHTALYWYRQSLGQGLEFLIYFQGNSAPDKSGLPSDRFSAERTGGSVSTLTIQRTQQEDSAVYLCASSFLPGGTYEQYFGPGTRLTVT.

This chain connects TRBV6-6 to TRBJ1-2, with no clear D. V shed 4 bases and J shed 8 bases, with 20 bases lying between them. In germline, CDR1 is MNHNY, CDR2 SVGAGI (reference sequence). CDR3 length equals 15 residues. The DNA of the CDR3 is TGTGCCAGCAGTTTTCCCAATACCTATGGCGACGGCTACACCTTC. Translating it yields CASSFPNTYGDGYTF.

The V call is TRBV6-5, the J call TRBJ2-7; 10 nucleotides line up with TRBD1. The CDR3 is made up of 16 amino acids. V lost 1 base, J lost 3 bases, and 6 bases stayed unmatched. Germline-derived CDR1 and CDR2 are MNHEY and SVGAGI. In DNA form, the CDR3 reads TGTGCCAGCAGTTACTTCCCGACAGGGGGCGGCTACGAGCAGTACTTC. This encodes CASSYFPTGGGYEQYF.

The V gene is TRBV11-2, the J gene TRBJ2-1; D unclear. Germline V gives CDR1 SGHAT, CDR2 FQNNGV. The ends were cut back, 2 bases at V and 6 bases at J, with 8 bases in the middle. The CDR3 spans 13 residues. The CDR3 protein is CASSLRLANEQFF. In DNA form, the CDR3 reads TGTGCCAGCAGCTTACGGTTGGCCAATGAGCAGTTCTTC.

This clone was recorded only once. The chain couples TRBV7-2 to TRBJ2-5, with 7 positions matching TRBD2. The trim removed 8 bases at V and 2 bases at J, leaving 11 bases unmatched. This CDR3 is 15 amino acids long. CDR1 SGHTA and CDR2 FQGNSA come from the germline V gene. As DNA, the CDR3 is TGTGCCAGCGGACTGGGGGGGTTGAATCAAGAGACCCAGTACTTC. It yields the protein CASGLGGLNQETQYF.

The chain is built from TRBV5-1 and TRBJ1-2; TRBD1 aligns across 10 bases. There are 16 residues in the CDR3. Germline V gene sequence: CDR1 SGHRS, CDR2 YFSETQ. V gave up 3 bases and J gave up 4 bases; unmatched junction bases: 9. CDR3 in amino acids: CASSWGDRGGSYGYTF. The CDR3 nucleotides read TGCGCCAGCAGCTGGGGGGACAGGGGCGGTTCCTATGGCTACACCTTC.

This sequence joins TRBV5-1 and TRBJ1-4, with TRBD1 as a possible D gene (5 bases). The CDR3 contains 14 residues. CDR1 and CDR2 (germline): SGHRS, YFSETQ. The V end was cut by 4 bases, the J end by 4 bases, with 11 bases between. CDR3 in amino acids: CASSLQGGNEKLFF. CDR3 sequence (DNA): TGCGCCAGCAGCCTTCAGGGAGGTAATGAAAAACTGTTTTTT.

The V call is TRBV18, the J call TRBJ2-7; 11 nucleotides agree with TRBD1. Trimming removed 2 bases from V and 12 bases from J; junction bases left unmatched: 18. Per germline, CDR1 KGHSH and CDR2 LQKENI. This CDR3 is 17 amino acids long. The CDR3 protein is CASSPETPGQGGPGTYF. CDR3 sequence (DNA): TGTGCCAGCTCACCAGAGACCCCGGGACAGGGGGGTCCTGGGACGTACTTC.

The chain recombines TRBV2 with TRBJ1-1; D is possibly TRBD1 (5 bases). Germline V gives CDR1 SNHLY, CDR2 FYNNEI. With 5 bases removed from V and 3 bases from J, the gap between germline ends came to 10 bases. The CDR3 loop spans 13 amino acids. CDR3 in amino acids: CASSKQGDTEAFF. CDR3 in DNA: TGTGCCAGCAGTAAGCAGGGCGACACTGAAGCTTTCTTT.

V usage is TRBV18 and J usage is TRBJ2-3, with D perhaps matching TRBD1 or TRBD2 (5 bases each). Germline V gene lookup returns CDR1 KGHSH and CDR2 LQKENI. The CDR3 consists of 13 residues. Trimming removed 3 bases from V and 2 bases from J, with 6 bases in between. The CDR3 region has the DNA TGTGCCAGCTCACCGGGGACCACAGATACGCAGTATTTT. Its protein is CASSPGTTDTQYF. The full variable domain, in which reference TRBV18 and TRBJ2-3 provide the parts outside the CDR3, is NAGVMQNPRHLVRRRGQEARLRCSPMKGHSHVYWYRQLPEEGLKFMVYLQKENIIDESGMPKERFSAEFPKEGPSILRIQQVVRGDSAAYFCASSPGTTDTQYFGPGTRLTVL.

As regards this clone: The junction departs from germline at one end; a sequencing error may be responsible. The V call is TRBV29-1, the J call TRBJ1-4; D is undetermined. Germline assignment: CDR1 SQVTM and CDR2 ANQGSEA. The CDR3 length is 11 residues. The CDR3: CSVGSGEKLFF. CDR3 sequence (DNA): TGCAGCGTGGGAAGCGGTGAAAAGCTGTTTTTT.